These 11 T cell receptor beta chains originate from one sample sequenced in a study of cytomegalovirus exposure and HLA in healthy donors. Researchers ran the PCR with 60 Vbeta and 13 Jbeta primers. The repertoire was sequenced with immunoSEQ multiplex PCR; TCRdb's copy has only in-frame clones and lacks some. This sample has about 200,000 clones; less than 90% occur once, and the top ten carry around 0.3%. The sample taken for sequencing was PBMCs. The receptors here all came from a woman aged 30 to 39 in good health and CMV-seronegative.

This clone has more than one count but fewer than ten. The CDR3 sequence: CAARENTGELFF. CDR3 nucleotides: TGTGCCGCGCGGGAGAACACCGGGGAGCTGTTTTTT. V gene TRBV28 combines with J gene TRBJ2-2; a weak D match, TRBD2 (6 bases). Trimming removed 11 bases from V and 1 base from J, with 8 bases in between. CDR1 and CDR2 from the germline V gene are MDHEN and SYDVKM. The CDR3 has 12 residues.

The genes are TRBV5-6 and TRBJ1-5; D is uncertain. V lost 2 bases and J 4 bases, leaving 13 bases between the germline ends. This CDR3 comprises 15 residues. Germline V lookup: CDR1 SGHDT, CDR2 YYEEEE. The CDR3 DNA reads as TGTGCCAGCAGCTTATGGACGGGAAGTAATCAGCCCCAGCATTTT. Encoded protein: CASSLWTGSNQPQHF.

This chain joins TRBV6-1 and TRBJ2-1; 10 positions match TRBD2. The trim removed 7 bases at V and 4 bases at J, leaving 7 bases unmatched. CDR1 is MNHNS and CDR2 is SASEGT in the germline V gene. The CDR3 extends over 15 amino acids. CDR3 sequence (DNA): TGTGCCAGCACCGTAGCGGGGGGCGTTTACAATGAGCAGTTCTTC. This codes for CASTVAGGVYNEQFF.

The count of this clone is one. The chain recombines TRBV5-1 with TRBJ1-5; D might be TRBD1 (6 bases). Germline assignment: CDR1 SGHRS and CDR2 YFSETQ. The CDR3 contains 18 residues. Trimming shortened V by 2 bases and J by 4 bases, and 22 bases separated the two germline ends. Here the CDR3 DNA reads TGCGCCAGCAGCTTCCACGTACTGAGGACAGAAGCTAATCAGCCCCAGCATTTT. Its protein is CASSFHVLRTEANQPQHF.

V is TRBV30 and J is TRBJ2-5; TRBD2 aligns across 11 bases. The CDR3 is made up of 16 amino acids. V lost 1 base to trimming and J lost 5 bases; unmatched junction nucleotides: 9. Looked up from germline, CDR1 is GTSNPN and CDR2 is SVGIG (reference sequence). CDR3 DNA: TGTGCCTGGAGTGGTAAACTAGCGGGGGCACCGGAGACCCAGTACTTC. Its translation: CAWSGKLAGAPETQYF.

This clone was picked up a small number of times. The chain uses TRBV14 and TRBJ2-5; TRBD1 matches 8 bases. Germline V gene sequence: CDR1 SGHDN, CDR2 FVKESK. The CDR3 sequence is 16 residues long. The ends lost 2 bases at V and 4 bases at J; junction bases unmatched: 9. Here the CDR3 DNA reads TGTGCCAGCAGCCAAAAACGCCCAGACAGGGGAGAGACCCAGTACTTC. Protein: CASSQKRPDRGETQYF.

Only one count was recorded for this clone. The V gene is TRBV2, the J gene TRBJ1-5, with unresolved D. The CDR3 runs to 13 residues. Germline values: CDR1 SNHLY, CDR2 FYNNEI. V was clipped by 7 bases and J by 2 bases, with 9 bases between them. The CDR3 loop is CASNPEGNQPQHF. CDR3 in DNA: TGTGCCAGCAACCCCGAGGGCAATCAGCCCCAGCATTTT.

The rearrangement uses TRBV5-4 and TRBJ2-5; D possibly corresponds to TRBD2 (5 bases). This CDR3 region has 13 residues. Trimming removed 2 bases at V and 2 bases at J, with 7 bases between. The germline CDR1 and CDR2 sequences are SGHNT and YYREEE (reference sequence). The CDR3 DNA follows: TGTGCCAGCAGCTTCGGGGTTCAAGAGACCCAGTACTTC. This translates into CASSFGVQETQYF.

The chain has TRBV6-6 and TRBJ1-2; TRBD1 aligns across 7 bases. Trimming removed 4 bases from V and 7 bases from J; junction bases left unmatched: 15. This CDR3 comprises 16 residues. From germline, CDR1 is MNHNY and CDR2 SVGAGI (reference sequence). The CDR3 region is CASSFAGTDVSGGYTF. CDR3 DNA sequence: TGTGCCAGCAGTTTCGCCGGGACAGACGTTAGTGGTGGCTACACCTTC.

This clone was observed a few times. The CDR3 DNA follows: TGTGCCAGCAGCTTGGCACTAGCGGACCCGAAGTTCTTC. This sequence encodes CASSLALADPKFF. This rearrangement joins TRBV5-5 to TRBJ2-1, with TRBD2 matching over 8 bases. The CDR3 spans 13 residues. V lost 0 bases to trimming and J lost 14 bases; unmatched junction nucleotides: 7. The germline V gene encodes CDR1 SGHKS and CDR2 YYEKEE (reference sequence). Complete variable domain (other parts from reference TRBV5-5 and TRBJ2-1): DAGVTQSPTHLIKTRGQQVTLRCSPISGHKSVSWYQQVLGQGPQFIFQYYEKEERGRGNFPDRFSARQFPNYSSELNVNALLLGDSALYLCASSLALADPKFFGPGTRLTVL.

The V call is TRBV4-2, the J call TRBJ1-1; D not resolved. Trimming cost V 0 bases and J 7 bases, with 6 bases left between them. In germline, CDR1 is LGHNA, CDR2 YNFKEQ. This CDR3 has 12 amino acids. CDR3 coding DNA: TGTGCCAGCAGCCAAGATGGTAGTGAAGCTTTCTTT. This encodes CASSQDGSEAFF.